This T cell receptor (beta chain) comes out of a study of cytomegalovirus exposure and HLA in healthy donors. Study in general: A prior study identified roughly 110 million unique TCR beta sequences from about 180 million T cells.

General observations from the study: Researchers catalogued roughly 150 TCR beta chains as cytomegalovirus-associated. The authors judged a highly shared variant cluster likely a sequencing artifact.

Trimming removed 4 bases at V and 3 bases at J, with 16 bases between. Germline CDR1 reads SGHDT; CDR2 reads YYEEEE. CDR3 length equals 16 residues. 60 Vbeta and 13 Jbeta primers were used in PCR. Data came from immunoSEQ multiplex PCR; TCRdb stores just in-frame clones and leaves some out. This sample's clone table lists 180,000 or so clones. With respect to this clone: As yet, its antigen is unknown.

The clonotype comes from a woman aged 18-29 years in good health and CMV-seropositive. The sample taken for sequencing was PBMCs. The chain combines TRBV5-6 with TRBJ2-2; tentative D call: TRBD1 (6 bases). CDR3 residues: CASSDGQKYYTGELFF. CDR3 DNA sequence: TGTGCCAGCAGCGACGGACAGAAGTATTACACCGGGGAGCTGTTTTTT.